The present TCR beta chain was sequenced within a study of shared clonotypes between healthy human individuals. This table comes from immunoSEQ multiplex PCR, and its TCRdb copy is limited to in-frame clones, with some not included. The sample contains approximately 320,000 clones, around 87% of which appear only once. This clone was observed many times. Its antigen is still unknown. Findings and caveats of the study: It was only blood that was sampled, and tissue repertoires likely differ.

The germline V and J ends were trimmed by 4 bases and 2 bases, with 11 bases remaining between them. The CDR3 is made up of 14 amino acids. Germline CDR1 PRHDT, CDR2 FYEKMQ (reference sequence). The material sequenced was memory CD8+ T cells sorted from blood. The sample's subset: CD45RO+ cells pooled with CCR7-negative TemRA cells. The rearrangement links TRBV13 to TRBJ1-2; D might be TRBD1 (5 bases). The TCR was taken from a man in his late teens or twenties in good health. The CDR3 DNA reads TGTGCCAGCAGCTGGCGCGGGGGGAACTATGGCTACACCTTC. Protein sequence: CASSWRGGNYGYTF.